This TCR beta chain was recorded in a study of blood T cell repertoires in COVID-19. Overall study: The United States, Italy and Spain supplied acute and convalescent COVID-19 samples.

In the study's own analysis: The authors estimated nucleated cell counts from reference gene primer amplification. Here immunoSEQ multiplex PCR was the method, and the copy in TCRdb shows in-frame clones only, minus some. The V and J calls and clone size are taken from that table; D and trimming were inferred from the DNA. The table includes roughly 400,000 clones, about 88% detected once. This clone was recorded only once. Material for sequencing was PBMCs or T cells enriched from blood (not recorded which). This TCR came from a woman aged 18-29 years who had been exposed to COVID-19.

Here the CDR3 reads CASSPWDRIEAFF. The CDR3 DNA follows: TGTGCCAGCAGTCCGTGGGACAGGATTGAAGCTTTCTTT. The rearrangement uses TRBV12-3 or TRBV12-4 and TRBJ1-1, with TRBD1 matching 8 bases. This CDR3 region has 13 residues. Unmatched junction bases numbered 6, after V lost 5 bases and J lost 7 bases.